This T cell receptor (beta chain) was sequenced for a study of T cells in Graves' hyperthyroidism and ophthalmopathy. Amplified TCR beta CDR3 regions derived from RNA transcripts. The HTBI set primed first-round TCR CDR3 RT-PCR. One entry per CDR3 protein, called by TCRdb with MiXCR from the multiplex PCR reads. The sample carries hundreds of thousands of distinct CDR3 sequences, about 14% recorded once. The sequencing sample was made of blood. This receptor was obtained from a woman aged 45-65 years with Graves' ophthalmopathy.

The CDR3 reads CASSQDRPGDPLHF. CDR3 in DNA: TGCGCCAGCAGCCAAGACAGGCCTGGTGACCCCCTCCACTTT. The rearrangement joins TRBV4-1 to TRBJ1-6; no reliable D call. This CDR3 contains 14 residues. Germline assignment: CDR1 MGHRA and CDR2 YSYEKL. With 0 bases removed from V and 13 bases from J, the gap between germline ends came to 13 bases.